The 27 T cell receptor beta chains given below trace back to one sample, sequenced in a study of OX40 agonist ivuxolimab in advanced cancers. Sequenced by immunoSEQ multiplex PCR; TCRdb stores in-frame clones only, minus some. The table includes about 110,000 clones, approximately 90% detected once. Material: CD4+ or CD8+ T cells sorted from blood, obtained in a trial of the OX40 agonist ivuxolimab. The origin of the receptors is an adult with an advanced solid tumor such as melanoma, head and neck, liver or kidney cancer.

The V and J genes are TRBV7-3 and TRBJ2-7, with TRBD2 matching 14 bases. V lost 4 bases to trimming and J lost 6 bases; unmatched junction nucleotides: 20. The CDR3 extends over 20 amino acids. The germline CDR1 and CDR2 sequences are SGHTA and FQGTGA. The CDR3 DNA sequence: TGTGCCAGCAGCTCCACCACACGACTAGCGGGGGGGCATTATCCCGGCGAGCAGTACTTC. It encodes CASSSTTRLAGGHYPGEQYF.

The chain combines TRBV19 with TRBJ1-4; maybe TRBD1 (6 bases). CDR3 size: 14 residues. Germline V gene lookup returns CDR1 LNHDA and CDR2 SQIVND (reference sequence). V dropped 6 bases and J dropped 8 bases, with 16 bases sitting between them. The CDR3: CASRESGVGEKLFF. The DNA of the CDR3 is TGTGCCAGTAGAGAATCAGGGGTCGGCGAAAAACTGTTTTTT.

The chain joins TRBV30 to TRBJ2-7; D unresolved. CDR3 length: 12 amino acids. Germline V gene lookup returns CDR1 GTSNPN and CDR2 SVGIG (reference sequence). V was trimmed by 2 bases and J by 6 bases, leaving 11 bases between them. The CDR3 here is CAWSFQGREQYF. DNA of the CDR3: TGTGCCTGGAGTTTCCAAGGTCGCGAGCAGTACTTC.

The J gene is TRBJ2-7, the V gene TRBV6-1, with 7 bases aligning to TRBD1. Germline V gene sequence: CDR1 MNHNS, CDR2 SASEGT. The CDR3 has 14 residues. Germline trimming cut 5 bases from V and 1 base from J; bases unmatched to any gene: 5. Here the CDR3 reads CASSPDRVSYEQYF. The CDR3 DNA follows: TGTGCCAGCAGTCCAGACAGGGTTTCCTACGAGCAGTACTTC.

V usage is TRBV15 and J usage is TRBJ2-5; D uncertain. V lost 9 bases to trimming and J lost 2 bases, with 13 bases between them. Germline V CDR1 and CDR2: LNHNV, YYDKDF (reference sequence). The CDR3 length is 13 residues. CDR3 sequence reads: CATVRRPQETQYF. As DNA, the CDR3 is TGTGCCACGGTTCGTCGGCCGCAAGAGACCCAGTACTTC.

Details on this clone: One end of the junction fails to match germline, which may point to a read error. The chain employs TRBV6-6 and TRBJ2-3; D may be TRBD1 (5 bases). The CDR3 is 12 residues long. Looked up from germline, CDR1 is MNHNY and CDR2 is SVGAGI (reference sequence). CDR3 coding DNA: TGTGCCAGCAGTTCCGCGACAGAGACGCAGTATTTT. This codes for CASSSATETQYF.

The chain links TRBV2 to TRBJ2-2, with 7 positions matching TRBD1. Looked up from germline, CDR1 is SNHLY and CDR2 is FYNNEI. The CDR3 extends over 16 amino acids. Losses at the gene ends were 1 base for V and 0 bases for J; bases not matched to a gene: 2. The CDR3 is CASSEVGTANTGELFF. CDR3 nucleotide sequence: TGTGCCAGCAGTGAAGTCGGGACAGCGAACACCGGGGAGCTGTTTTTT. The complete variable domain, with remaining parts taken from reference TRBV2 and TRBJ2-2, reads EPEVTQTPSHQVTQMGQEVILRCVPISNHLYFYWYRQILGQKVEFLVSFYNNEISEKSEIFDDQFSVERPDGSNFTLKIRSTKLEDSAMYFCASSEVGTANTGELFFGEGSRLTVL.

This clone was counted between two and nine times. The chain joins TRBV30 to TRBJ1-1; possible D gene TRBD1, 6 bases. Germline V gene sequence: CDR1 GTSNPN, CDR2 SVGIG (reference sequence). Trimming removed 1 base from V and 1 base from J, with 16 bases in between. The CDR3 contains 16 residues. The CDR3 sequence: CAWSGTDSGANTEAFF. Here the CDR3 DNA reads TGTGCCTGGAGTGGGACCGACTCAGGGGCGAACACTGAAGCTTTCTTT.

This clone was detected only once. This chain connects TRBV30 to TRBJ2-7; TRBD1 aligns across 11 bases. This CDR3 region has 12 residues. V was clipped by 8 bases and J by 4 bases; unmatched bases: 4. Germline V lookup: CDR1 GTSNPN, CDR2 SVGIG (reference sequence). The CDR3 protein is CAGDRGIYEQYF. CDR3 bases: TGTGCCGGGGACAGGGGGATATACGAGCAGTACTTC. Drawing the rest from reference TRBV30 and TRBJ2-7, the complete variable domain is SQTIHQWPATLVQPVGSPLSLECTVEGTSNPNLYWYRQAAGRGLQLLFYSVGIGQISSEVPQNLSASRPQDRQFILSSKKLLLSDSGFYLCAGDRGIYEQYFGPGTRLTVT.

The rearrangement links TRBV11-3 to TRBJ2-3, with 9 bases matching TRBD2. V lost 1 base and J lost 1; bases outside the gene matches: 0. CDR3 length equals 15 residues. Germline-derived CDR1 and CDR2 are SGHNT and YENEEA. For the CDR3, the DNA is TGTGCCAGCAGCTTAGGGACTAGCGGCACAGATACGCAGTATTTT. This codes for CASSLGTSGTDTQYF.

The rearrangement uses TRBV11-2 and TRBJ1-3, with D uncertain. This CDR3 has 14 residues. The germline V gene encodes CDR1 SGHAT and CDR2 FQNNGV. Trimming removed 6 bases at V and 1 base at J, with 10 bases between. CDR3: CASRAPGSGNTIYF. As DNA, the CDR3 is TGTGCCAGCAGGGCACCGGGTTCTGGAAACACCATATATTTT.

The CDR3 DNA is TGTGCCCGTCGGAGGGGGGCCGTATCAGATACGCAGTATTTT. This codes for CARRRGAVSDTQYF. This chain links TRBV19 with TRBJ2-3; the D gene could be TRBD1 or TRBD2 (6 bases each). The V end lost 11 bases, the J end lost 4 bases, and 19 bases lay between the germline ends. Germline-derived CDR1 and CDR2 are LNHDA and SQIVND (reference sequence). This CDR3 has 14 amino acids.

This chain joins TRBV19 and TRBJ2-1, with TRBD2 as a possible D gene (6 bases). The CDR3 loop spans 14 amino acids. The ends were cut back, 7 bases at V and 6 bases at J, with 16 bases in the middle. CDR1 and CDR2 from the germline V gene are LNHDA and SQIVND (reference sequence). CDR3 region: CASKVGGTTNEQFF. DNA for the CDR3: TGTGCCAGTAAAGTAGGCGGGACCACCAATGAGCAGTTCTTC.

The chain links TRBV7-2 to TRBJ2-1; D is uncertain. Germline assignment: CDR1 SGHTA and CDR2 FQGNSA. The CDR3 spans 13 residues. The V and J ends lost 1 base and 8 bases respectively, with 9 bases between them. Here the CDR3 reads CASSLVGPHEQFF. Written as DNA, the CDR3 is TGTGCCAGCAGCTTAGTCGGTCCGCATGAGCAGTTCTTC.

V is TRBV7-9 and J is TRBJ1-1; possible D gene TRBD1, 6 bases. The length of the CDR3 is 15 residues. Trimming shortened V by 5 bases and J by 5 bases, and 18 bases separated the two germline ends. The germline CDR1 and CDR2 sequences are SEHNR and FQNEAQ (reference sequence). CDR3 loop: CASSARTGRGTEAFF. DNA of the CDR3: TGTGCCAGCAGCGCCAGAACAGGGCGAGGAACTGAAGCTTTCTTT.

The chain employs TRBV6-1 and TRBJ2-2, with no clear D. CDR1 is MNHNS, CDR2 SASEGT, per germline. V dropped 6 bases and J dropped 0 bases, with 8 bases sitting between them. The CDR3 is 14 amino acids. The CDR3 sequence: CASRQAANTGELFF. The CDR3 nucleotides are TGTGCCAGCAGGCAGGCCGCGAACACCGGGGAGCTGTTTTTT.

This clone was seen only once. V and J are TRBV5-4 and TRBJ1-2; tentative D call: TRBD1 (5 bases). V lost 0 bases, J lost 6 bases, and 12 bases lay in between. Germline CDR1 and CDR2: SGHNT and YYREEE (reference sequence). The CDR3 length is 14 residues. CDR3 DNA sequence: TGTGCCAGCAGCTTGGTCCGGGACGATGATGGCTACACCTTC. It translates to CASSLVRDDDGYTF.

The chain links TRBV9 to TRBJ2-3, with no clear D. The germline gives CDR1 SGDLS, CDR2 YYNGEE. The V and J ends lost 3 bases and 2 bases respectively, with 4 bases between them. The CDR3 has 12 residues. The CDR3 protein is CASSAYTDTQYF. CDR3 nucleotide sequence: TGTGCCAGCAGCGCTTACACAGATACGCAGTATTTT.

CDR3 sequence: CASSLGTFLAGELFF. CDR3 in DNA: TGTGCCAGCAGTCTAGGGACATTTCTGGCCGGGGAGCTGTTTTTT. V and J are TRBV11-3 and TRBJ2-2; a possible D gene is TRBD1 (6 bases). Trimming took 6 bases from V and 6 from J, leaving 17 bases between them. Per germline, CDR1 SGHNT and CDR2 YENEEA. This CDR3 is 15 amino acids long.

This clone was observed once. This chain connects TRBV12-5 to TRBJ1-1; possible D gene TRBD1, 6 bases. The CDR3 sequence is 18 residues long. The V gene's germline CDR1 is LGHNT and CDR2 FRNRAP. Trimming took 0 bases from V and 3 from J, leaving 20 bases between them. CDR3 amino acids: CASGLVLDSLRGDTEAFF. In DNA, the CDR3 is TGTGCTAGTGGTTTGGTTTTGGACAGCCTCCGAGGGGACACTGAAGCTTTCTTT.

The chain's CDR3 is CASSTFSSSYNSPLHF. For the CDR3, the DNA is TGTGCCAGCAGCACCTTCTCTAGCTCCTATAATTCACCCCTCCACTTT. J is TRBJ1-6 and V is TRBV5-5; no clear D. CDR3 length equals 16 residues. V lost 4 bases and J 0 bases, leaving 11 bases between the germline ends. The germline V gene has CDR1 SGHKS and CDR2 YYEKEE (reference sequence).

The rearrangement joins TRBV6-6 to TRBJ1-4; 10 positions agree with TRBD1. The germline CDR1 and CDR2 sequences are MNHNY and SVGAGI (reference sequence). With V trimmed by 5 bases and J by 8 bases, 5 bases remained unmatched. CDR3 length: 14 amino acids. Here the CDR3 DNA reads TGTGCCAGCAGTCACCGGGACAGGGGCGAAAAACTGTTTTTT. Residues: CASSHRDRGEKLFF.

Concerning this clone: This sample includes further DNA sequences coding for the same CDR3. The chain uses TRBV6-6 and TRBJ2-1, with D uncertain. The CDR3 contains 13 residues. The V end was cut by 7 bases, the J end by 3 bases, with 10 bases between. CDR1 is MNHNY and CDR2 is SVGAGI in the germline V gene (reference sequence). CDR3 bases: TGTGCCAGCAAGGCGGAAAACTACAATGAGCAGTTCTTC. This encodes CASKAENYNEQFF.

V and J are TRBV7-6 and TRBJ2-1; 7 nucleotides align to TRBD2. The V segment lost 5 bases and the J segment 8 bases; nucleotides outside the gene matches: 9. Germline V gives CDR1 SGHVS, CDR2 FNYEAQ. CDR3 length equals 14 residues. The CDR3 sequence is CASSAAGVMDEQFF. The CDR3 DNA is TGTGCCAGCAGCGCCGCGGGAGTGATGGATGAGCAGTTCTTC.

This chain connects TRBV15 to TRBJ1-5, with unresolved D. V was clipped by 0 bases and J by 11 bases, with 8 bases between them. This CDR3 is 12 amino acids long. Germline CDR1 reads LNHNV; CDR2 reads YYDKDF (reference sequence). The DNA for the CDR3 is TGTGCCACCAGCAGAGACCGCAAGTCCCAGCATTTT. Translation: CATSRDRKSQHF.

The chain couples TRBV6-6 to TRBJ1-5, with D possibly TRBD1 on 6 matching bases. The CDR3 is 14 amino acids. Germline CDR1 MNHNY, CDR2 SVGAGI (reference sequence). V lost 7 bases and J 6 bases, leaving 16 bases between the germline ends. The chain's CDR3 is CASKPPGGGQPQHF. The CDR3 DNA reads as TGTGCCAGCAAACCCCCCGGGGGCGGTCAGCCCCAGCATTTT.

The chain has TRBV9 and TRBJ2-3, with D possibly TRBD2 on 6 matching bases. This CDR3 has 19 residues. V dropped 0 bases and J dropped 2 bases, with 22 bases sitting between them. Germline lookup yields CDR1 SGDLS and CDR2 YYNGEE. This CDR3 reads CASSVADGGKTGYTDTQYF. The DNA of the CDR3 is TGTGCCAGCAGCGTAGCTGACGGGGGAAAGACTGGCTACACAGATACGCAGTATTTT. Complete variable domain (other parts from reference TRBV9 and TRBJ2-3): DSGVTQTPKHLITATGQRVTLRCSPRSGDLSVYWYQQSLDQGLQFLIQYYNGEERAKGNILERFSAQQFPDLHSELNLSSLELGDSALYFCASSVADGGKTGYTDTQYFGPGTRLTVL.